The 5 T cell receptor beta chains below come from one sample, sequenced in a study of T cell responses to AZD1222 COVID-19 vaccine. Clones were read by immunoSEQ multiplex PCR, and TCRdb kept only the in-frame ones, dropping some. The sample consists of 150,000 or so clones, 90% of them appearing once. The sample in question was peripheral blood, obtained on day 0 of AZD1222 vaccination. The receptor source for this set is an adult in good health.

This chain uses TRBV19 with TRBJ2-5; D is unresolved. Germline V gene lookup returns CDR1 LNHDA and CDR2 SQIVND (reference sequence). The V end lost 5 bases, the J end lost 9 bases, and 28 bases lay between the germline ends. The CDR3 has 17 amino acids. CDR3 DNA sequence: TGTGCCAGTAGTCCAACCCCTGGAGCCCGGGCGGTGTGGGCCCAGTACTTC. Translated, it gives CASSPTPGARAVWAQYF.

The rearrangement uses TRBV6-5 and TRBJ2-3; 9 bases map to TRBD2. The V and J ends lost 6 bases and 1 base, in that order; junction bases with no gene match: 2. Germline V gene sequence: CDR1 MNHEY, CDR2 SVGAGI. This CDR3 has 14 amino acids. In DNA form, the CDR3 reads TGTGCCAGCAGCCGACTAGCGGGCACAGATACGCAGTATTTT. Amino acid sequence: CASSRLAGTDTQYF.

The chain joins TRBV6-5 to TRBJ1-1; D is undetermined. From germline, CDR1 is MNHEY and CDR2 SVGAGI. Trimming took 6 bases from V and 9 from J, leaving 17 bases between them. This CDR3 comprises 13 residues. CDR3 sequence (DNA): TGTGCCAGCAGCCTACTACGAGGGAGGAAAGCTTTCTTT. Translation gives CASSLLRGRKAFF.

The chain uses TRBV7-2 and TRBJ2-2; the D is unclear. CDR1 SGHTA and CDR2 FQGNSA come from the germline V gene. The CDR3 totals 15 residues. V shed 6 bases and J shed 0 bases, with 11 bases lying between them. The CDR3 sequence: CASRAPPSNTGELFF. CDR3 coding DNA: TGTGCCAGCAGGGCCCCTCCGTCGAACACCGGGGAGCTGTTTTTT.

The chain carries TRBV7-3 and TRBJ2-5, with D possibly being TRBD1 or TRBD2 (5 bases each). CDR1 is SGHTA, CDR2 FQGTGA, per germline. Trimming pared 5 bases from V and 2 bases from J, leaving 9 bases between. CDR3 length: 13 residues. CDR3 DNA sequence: TGTGCCAGCAGCGAGGGACCTCAAGAGACCCAGTACTTC. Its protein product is CASSEGPQETQYF.